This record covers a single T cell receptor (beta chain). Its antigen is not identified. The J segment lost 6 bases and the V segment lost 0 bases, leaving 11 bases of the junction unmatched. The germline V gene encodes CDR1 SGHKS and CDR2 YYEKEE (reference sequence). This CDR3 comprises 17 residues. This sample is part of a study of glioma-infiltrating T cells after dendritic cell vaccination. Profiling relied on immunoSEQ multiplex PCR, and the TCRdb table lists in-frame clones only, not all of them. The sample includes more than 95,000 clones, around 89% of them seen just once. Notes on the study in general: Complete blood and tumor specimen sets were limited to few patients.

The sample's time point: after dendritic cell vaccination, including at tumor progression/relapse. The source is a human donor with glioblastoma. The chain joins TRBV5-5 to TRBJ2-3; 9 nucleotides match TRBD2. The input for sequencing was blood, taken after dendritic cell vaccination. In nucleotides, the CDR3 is TGTGCCAGCAGCTTGGCAAATGCGGGGGGGTTATATGATACGCAGTATTTT. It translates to CASSLANAGGLYDTQYF.